The T cell receptor beta chain under discussion was sequenced for a study of T cell responses to AZD1222 COVID-19 vaccine. The CDR3 runs 14 residues. Germline loops: CDR1 MNHNY, CDR2 SVGAGI (reference sequence). Trimming took 5 bases from V and 12 from J; bases not matched to a gene: 13. Notes on the study in general: Clonal diversity was possibly underestimated, and white British individuals and females predominated among donors.

In the case of this clone: Its antigen is still unknown.

Repertoires were generated with immunoSEQ multiplex PCR, while TCRdb's copy carries only in-frame clones and drops some. The table includes 140,000 or so clones, more than 90% detected once. The J gene is TRBJ1-2, the V gene TRBV6-6, with 9 bases that match TRBD1. The input for sequencing was peripheral blood, taken on day 0 of AZD1222 vaccination. The sequence derives from an adult in good health. CDR3 residues: CASSLRDRDRPHTF. CDR3 DNA sequence: TGTGCCAGCAGTCTCCGGGACAGGGACAGACCTCACACCTTC.